A selection of T cell receptor beta chains follows, all from one sample in a study of PD-L1 blockade in urothelial cancer. Assay: immunoSEQ multiplex PCR; the TCRdb copy retains only in-frame clones and omits some. Of about 76,000 clones listed, roughly 90% are singletons. The material sequenced was PBMCs, taken around atezolizumab (anti-PD-L1) treatment. These receptors originate from a man between 70 and 80 years old with urothelial cancer. Each CDR3 is given without its conserved first and last residue.

v_call cdr3_aa
TRBV10-2 ASSATSGLAYEQY
TRBV28 ASARDSLNQPQH
TRBV7-8 ASRNGRLGRNEQF
TRBV19 ASSIGVRGNLNQPQH
TRBV19 ASSINNQPQH
TRBV6-1 ASNIRGAETQY
TRBV7-9 ASTLGLSTDTQY
TRBV28 ASSRPGTGYGYT
TRBV2 ASSFRGMNTEAF
TRBV5-1 ASSFGSGQGASETQY
TRBV6-1 ASSVSSGHNEQF
TRBV5-1 ASSVPGDTQY
TRBV18 ASSPSDTQY
TRBV6-5 ASSYADGYT
TRBV9 ASTRSVGLAGVGDNEQF
TRBV14 ASSQGVWQGWSNEQF
TRBV7-3 ASSLSGNEQF
TRBV28 ASREQVSSYNEQF
TRBV2 ASSERVVADEQF
TRBV6-6 ASRYTGGDSNQPQH
TRBV28 ASSVTGVPYEQY
TRBV11-2 ASSFLVRQGKNEKLF
TRBV19 ASSLGQGDLPQH
TRBV7-9 ASSRPVEGYT
TRBV5-1 ASSFESSSYEQY
TRBV14 ASSQDTGRNYGYT
TRBV27 ASRRQANTGELF
TRBV7-9 ASSLDSGLGQY
TRBV9 ASSLGGQGANEQY
TRBV19 ASSFPREETQY
TRBV19 ASSMIRGRNGYT
TRBV28 ASRETGLAGRAPQQF
TRBV7-8 ASSLDEPTPEAF
TRBV28 ASEGDGELF
TRBV29-1 SVEVGVGETQY
TRBV28 ASNLGGGAAGYT
TRBV6-5 ASSYDRDYGYT
TRBV19 ASARGNYGYT
TRBV11-2 ASSLTLTGGEQY
TRBV6-5 ASTPSGSYEQY
TRBV12-5 ASASGEQY
TRBV30 AWTPGGSTSTDTQY
TRBV6-1 ASRTRLLSGNTIY
TRBV7-8 ASSRDRVANQPQH
TRBV11-1 ASRETGDTEAF
TRBV11-2 ASSRKGNNYEQY
TRBV28 ASSLLAWAAAQETQY
TRBV28 ASSLTAGYTGELF
TRBV18 ASSPQLQGDYGYT
TRBV5-6 ASSSSYLRTQNTEAF
TRBV5-3 ARSLVGRGTRYSYEQY
TRBV15 ATLPGVAQTQY
TRBV5-4 ASSFSTGGLAGFSYEQY
TRBV9 ASSVAGGTYEQY
TRBV29-1 SVGASGRVKQF
TRBV5-6 ASWSRTSGISQY
TRBV18 ASSPPLLGLAGEREGGDTQY
TRBV18 ASSPQGLNTEAF
TRBV7-8 ASSWTGGSSGANVLT
TRBV30 AWSQGAHEQY